Following are 10 T cell receptor beta chains from one sample sequenced in a study of blood T cell repertoires in COVID-19 (TCRdb year 2020). Library generation was performed with the immunoSEQ multiplex PCR assay. Drawn from immuneACCESS, this table holds only the in-frame rearrangements with V and J called that TCRdb kept. Clones are partly lost; checked studies trace under half to an unresolved V gene and leave the rest unexplained. Here the sample has more than 150,000 clones; around 80% occur a single time. The ten largest account for around 2.8% of the sample. Sequencing used peripheral blood. The origin of the receptors is a woman aged 80 or older with active or convalescent COVID-19.

The chain carries TRBV7-2 and TRBJ2-1, with D perhaps matching TRBD2 (6 bases). V lost 6 bases to trimming and J lost 8 bases, with 20 bases between them. CDR1 and CDR2 from the germline V gene are SGHTA and FQGNSA. This CDR3 spans 15 amino acids. The CDR3 nucleotides read TGTGCCAGCAGTTGGTGGAGGGGATCCGTCGATGAGCAGTTCTTC. Protein product: CASSWWRGSVDEQFF.

The gene calls are TRBV2 and TRBJ1-2; tentatively, D is TRBD1 (5 bases). Germline assignment: CDR1 SNHLY and CDR2 FYNNEI. The CDR3 extends over 14 amino acids. V was cut by 7 bases and J by 0 bases, with 12 bases left in between. The CDR3 loop reads CASKTTESNYGYTF. In DNA, the CDR3 is TGTGCCAGCAAGACGACAGAATCTAACTATGGCTACACCTTC.

CDR3 nucleotide sequence: TGCGCCAGCAGGATGACTAGTAACTATGAGCAGTTCTTC. Protein: CASRMTSNYEQFF. The V and J genes are TRBV10-1 and TRBJ2-1; perhaps TRBD2 as D (6 bases). The length of the CDR3 is 13 residues. Germline loops: CDR1 WNHNN, CDR2 SYGVQD (reference sequence). Trimming removed 6 bases from V and 8 bases from J, with 14 bases in between.

The chain employs TRBV5-1 and TRBJ1-2, with 11 nucleotides matching TRBD1. The CDR3 is made up of 14 amino acids. Germline CDR1 is SGHRS and CDR2 is YFSETQ. The V segment lost 5 bases and the J segment 4 bases; nucleotides outside the gene matches: 4. CDR3 in amino acids: CASSGTGGGYGYTF. Written as DNA, the CDR3 is TGCGCCAGCAGTGGGACAGGGGGTGGCTATGGCTACACCTTC. Supplemented by reference TRBV5-1 and TRBJ1-2, the full variable domain reads KAGVTQTPRYLIKTRGQQVTLSCSPISGHRSVSWYQQTPGQGLQFLFEYFSETQRNKGNFPGRFSGRQFSNSRSEMNVSTLELGDSALYLCASSGTGGGYGYTFGSGTRLTVV.

The sample holds a few counts of this clone. This chain links TRBV14 with TRBJ1-4, with 7 positions matching TRBD1. Germline V CDR1 and CDR2: SGHDN, FVKESK. CDR3 length equals 10 residues. The J segment lost 16 bases and the V segment lost 3 bases, leaving 2 bases of the junction unmatched. The CDR3 DNA reads as TGTGCCAGCAGCCACAGGACAGGGTTTTTT. It translates to CASSHRTGFF.

The chain has TRBV7-9 and TRBJ2-7, with D possibly being TRBD1 (5 bases). Looked up from germline, CDR1 is SEHNR and CDR2 is FQNEAQ (reference sequence). This CDR3 region has 16 residues. The ends were cut back, 5 bases at V and 4 bases at J, with 21 bases in the middle. The CDR3 coding sequence is TGTGCCAGCAGCATCTACAGGTCCCAATCAAAATACGAGCAGTACTTC. Residues: CASSIYRSQSKYEQYF.

This clone showed up just once. V gene TRBV2 combines with J gene TRBJ1-6; D not certain. CDR1 is SNHLY and CDR2 is FYNNEI in the germline V gene. The CDR3 spans 14 residues. V shed 3 bases and J shed 10 bases, with 13 bases lying between them. The CDR3: CASSESSTRSPLHF. The CDR3 coding sequence is TGTGCCAGCAGTGAGAGCAGCACGCGGTCACCCCTCCACTTT.

The genes are TRBV5-1 and TRBJ1-5; 8 bases align to TRBD1. Germline V lookup: CDR1 SGHRS, CDR2 YFSETQ. This CDR3 has 14 residues. V was clipped by 4 bases and J by 5 bases; unmatched bases: 5. CDR3 sequence reads: CASSRDRGDQPQHF. For the CDR3, the DNA is TGCGCCAGCAGCCGTGACAGGGGTGATCAGCCCCAGCATTTT.

V and J are TRBV19 and TRBJ1-2, with TRBD1 identical over 7 bases. The CDR3 is 13 amino acids. Germline CDR1 reads LNHDA; CDR2 reads SQIVND (reference sequence). V dropped 8 bases and J dropped 4; count of bases not matched to a gene: 7. The DNA of the CDR3 is TGTGCCAGTGTTGGGACAGATTTCTATGGCTACACCTTC. Translating it yields CASVGTDFYGYTF.

V is TRBV7-9 and J is TRBJ1-5, with 8 positions matching TRBD1. CDR1 and CDR2 (germline): SEHNR, FQNEAQ (reference sequence). There are 14 residues in the CDR3. The V gene end was trimmed by 5 bases and the J gene end by 10 bases; junction bases not matched to a gene: 10. CDR3 sequence: CASSHEDRGKPQHF. The CDR3 region has the DNA TGTGCCAGCAGCCACGAAGACAGGGGTAAACCCCAGCATTTT.